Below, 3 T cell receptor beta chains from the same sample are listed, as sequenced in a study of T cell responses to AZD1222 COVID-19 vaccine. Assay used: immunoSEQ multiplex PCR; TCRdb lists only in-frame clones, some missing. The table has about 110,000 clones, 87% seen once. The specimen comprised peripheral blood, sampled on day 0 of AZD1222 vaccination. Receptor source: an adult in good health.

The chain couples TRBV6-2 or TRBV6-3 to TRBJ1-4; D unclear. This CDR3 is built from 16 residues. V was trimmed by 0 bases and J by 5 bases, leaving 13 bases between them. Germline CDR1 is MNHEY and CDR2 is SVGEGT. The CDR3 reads CASSYSGRVGNEKLFF. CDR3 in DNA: TGTGCCAGCAGTTACTCCGGACGGGTCGGCAATGAAAAACTGTTTTTT.

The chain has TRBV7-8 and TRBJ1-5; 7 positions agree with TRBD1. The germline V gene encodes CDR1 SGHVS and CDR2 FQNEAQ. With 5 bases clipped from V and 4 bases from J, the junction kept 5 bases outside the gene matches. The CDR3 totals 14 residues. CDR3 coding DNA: TGTGCCAGCAGCCGGGGACAGCAGAATCAGCCCCAGCATTTT. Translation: CASSRGQQNQPQHF.

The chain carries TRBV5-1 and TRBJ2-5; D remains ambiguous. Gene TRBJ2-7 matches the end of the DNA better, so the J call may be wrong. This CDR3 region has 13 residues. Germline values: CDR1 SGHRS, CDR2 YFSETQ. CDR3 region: CASSLKGFYEQYF. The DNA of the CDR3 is TGCGCCAGCAGCTTGAAAGGGTTCTACGAGCAGTACTTC.